A single sample is the source of the 27 T cell receptor beta chains below, sequenced in a study of early T cells in non-severe SARS-CoV-2 infection. Each CDR3 protein is one row after TCRdb ran MiXCR on the 5' RACE reads. The sample carries some 85,000 distinct CDR3 sequences, roughly 15% recorded once. The sample was whole blood. Receptors originate from an adult who was a healthcare worker with PCR-confirmed SARS-CoV-2 infection or an uninfected control (not recorded which).

The chain has TRBV3-1 and TRBJ1-2; D gene unclear. The CDR3 is 17 residues long. Trimming left V 0 bases short and J 4 bases short, with 18 bases between. Germline V lookup: CDR1 LGHDT, CDR2 YNNKEL (reference sequence). The CDR3 loop reads CASSQDPLRLAAYGYTF. The DNA for the CDR3 is TGTGCCAGCAGCCAAGATCCGCTCCGGCTTGCGGCCTATGGCTACACCTTC.

This clonotype was seen more than once but under ten times. This chain joins TRBV20-1 and TRBJ2-1, with TRBD2 matching over 11 bases. Germline CDR1 DFQATT, CDR2 SNEGSKA (reference sequence). The CDR3 length is 16 residues. The J segment lost 5 bases and the V segment lost 4 bases, leaving 10 bases of the junction unmatched. The CDR3 is CSAKLAGGSPHNEQFF. CDR3 bases: TGCAGTGCTAAGCTAGCGGGGGGCTCACCCCACAATGAGCAGTTCTTC.

This clonotype was recorded many times. The chain recombines TRBV25-1 with TRBJ1-2; D is perhaps TRBD1 (5 bases). This CDR3 comprises 15 residues. The germline V gene has CDR1 MGHDK and CDR2 SYGVNS. V gave up 2 bases and J gave up 6 bases, with 16 bases separating them. This CDR3 reads CASSELGRDSDGYTF. The CDR3 DNA is TGTGCCAGCAGTGAACTCGGCAGGGATTCGGATGGCTACACCTTC.

The table lists this clonotype with many counts. This rearrangement joins TRBV6-2 or TRBV6-3 to TRBJ2-1; 8 nucleotides line up with TRBD2. With 6 bases clipped from V and 1 base from J, the junction kept 2 bases outside the gene matches. The CDR3 consists of 14 residues. Looked up from germline, CDR1 is MNHEY and CDR2 is SVGEGT. The CDR3: CASSRGGSYNEQFF. The CDR3 DNA sequence: TGTGCCAGCAGCCGGGGGGGGTCCTACAATGAGCAGTTCTTC.

V usage is TRBV6-2 or TRBV6-3 and J usage is TRBJ2-2, with a possible D match to TRBD1 (6 bases). Germline CDR1 reads MNHEY; CDR2 reads SVGEGT. The ends were cut back, 7 bases at V and 3 bases at J, with 9 bases in the middle. The CDR3 runs to 13 residues. The CDR3 loop reads CASTEGDTGELFF. The CDR3 DNA is TGTGCCAGCACCGAGGGGGACACCGGGGAGCTGTTTTTT.

This clonotype turned up a few times. The chain combines TRBV28 with TRBJ1-1, with 7 bases aligning to TRBD1. The germline CDR1 and CDR2 sequences are MDHEN and SYDVKM. The junction had 2 bases not matched to a gene; V was cut back by 6 bases and J by 4 bases. The CDR3 is made up of 12 amino acids. As DNA, the CDR3 is TGTGCCAGCAGCTACAGGGGCACTGAAGCTTTCTTT. It specifies CASSYRGTEAFF.

The chain carries TRBV4-2 and TRBJ1-2, with D unclear. The germline gives CDR1 LGHNA, CDR2 YNFKEQ. The CDR3 contains 16 residues. Trimming removed 4 bases at V and 8 bases at J, with 23 bases between. The CDR3 DNA sequence: TGTGCCAGCAGCCGAGCCCAATCCGGACCCGGCGACGGCTACACCTTC. This translates into CASSRAQSGPGDGYTF.

This clonotype was detected many times. V usage is TRBV6-5 and J usage is TRBJ2-5, with TRBD1 matching 8 bases. CDR1 is MNHEY, CDR2 SVGAGI, per germline. This CDR3 region has 14 residues. With V trimmed by 2 bases and J by 9 bases, 8 bases remained unmatched. CDR3 residues: CASSYGGTGVAQYF. Written as DNA, the CDR3 is TGTGCCAGCAGTTACGGTGGGACAGGCGTGGCCCAGTACTTC.

This clonotype occurred many times. The genes are TRBV6-2 or TRBV6-3 and TRBJ2-5, with no clear D. CDR3 size: 17 residues. The V and J ends lost 2 bases and 2 bases respectively, with 18 bases between them. Looked up from germline, CDR1 is MNHEY and CDR2 is SVGEGT. CDR3 loop: CASSYIQLVRDQETQYF. Here the CDR3 DNA reads TGTGCCAGCAGTTACATCCAGTTAGTAAGGGATCAAGAGACCCAGTACTTC.

A few counts support this clonotype. The J gene is TRBJ2-3, the V gene TRBV6-5; tentative D call: TRBD2 (6 bases). The V gene lost 3 bases and the J gene lost 6 bases, with 28 bases spanning the gap. Germline values: CDR1 MNHEY, CDR2 SVGAGI. This CDR3 is built from 19 residues. In DNA form, the CDR3 reads TGTGCCAGCAGTTATATGGGGGGTTTCTGGGACCGACGGAAGGATACGCAGTATTTT. Protein product: CASSYMGGFWDRRKDTQYF.

This clonotype was detected a few times. This sequence joins TRBV2 and TRBJ1-2, with TRBD1 as a possible D gene (6 bases). The germline V and J ends were trimmed by 3 bases and 4 bases, with 9 bases remaining between them. Germline loops: CDR1 SNHLY, CDR2 FYNNEI. CDR3 size: 13 residues. CDR3 bases: TGTGCCAGCAGTGAGGACAGAACCTATGGCTACACCTTC. As protein: CASSEDRTYGYTF.

This clonotype has ten or more counts. The chain employs TRBV19 and TRBJ2-2; TRBD2 might be the D (5 bases). Per the germline V gene, CDR1 is LNHDA and CDR2 is SQIVND (reference sequence). The CDR3 contains 15 residues. V dropped 3 bases and J dropped 4 bases, with 12 bases sitting between them. In nucleotides, the CDR3 is TGTGCCAGTAGTATGGGCTTCGGAGGCACCGGGGAGCTGTTTTTT. This codes for CASSMGFGGTGELFF. The entire variable domain, with the rest obtained from reference TRBV19 and TRBJ2-2, is as follows: DGGITQSPKYLFRKEGQNVTLSCEQNLNHDAMYWYRQDPGQGLRLIYYSQIVNDFQKGDIAEGYSVSREKKESFPLTVTSAQKNPTAFYLCASSMGFGGTGELFFGEGSRLTVL.

There are many counts of this clonotype. In DNA, the CDR3 is TGTGCCAGCAGTTTGCGGCAGGGACGTCAGCCCCAGCATTTT. Protein: CASSLRQGRQPQHF. The V and J genes are TRBV12-3 or TRBV12-4 and TRBJ1-5; a weak D match, TRBD1 (5 bases). V shed 3 bases and J shed 6 bases, with 12 bases lying between them. The CDR3 totals 14 residues.

This clonotype was picked up a small number of times. This rearrangement joins TRBV12-3 or TRBV12-4 to TRBJ1-5, with D hard to call. The CDR3 spans 14 residues. Trimming stripped 3 bases from V and 11 bases from J, with 17 bases between. CDR3 sequence reads: CASSLVGIRGAQHF. The CDR3 bases are TGTGCCAGCAGTTTGGTAGGAATCCGCGGGGCCCAGCATTTT.

The chain has TRBV6-1 and TRBJ2-3; unclear D gene. With 4 bases removed from V and 0 bases from J, the gap between germline ends came to 14 bases. Looked up from germline, CDR1 is MNHNS and CDR2 is SASEGT. This CDR3 contains 16 residues. In DNA form, the CDR3 reads TGTGCCAGCAGTGTTAGGAGTGATTCTAGCACAGATACGCAGTATTTT. The encoded protein is CASSVRSDSSTDTQYF.

This rearrangement joins TRBV6-2 or TRBV6-3 to TRBJ2-1, with 13 bases fitting TRBD2. V was pared by 4 bases and J by 7 bases, with 4 bases of the junction left unmatched. CDR1 and CDR2 from the germline V gene are MNHEY and SVGEGT. The CDR3 runs 15 residues. The CDR3 sequence: CASSFRLAGGNEQFF. CDR3 in DNA: TGTGCCAGCAGTTTTCGACTAGCGGGGGGTAATGAGCAGTTCTTC.

This clonotype was counted many times. The chain carries TRBV6-6 and TRBJ1-1; D unresolved. The V gene's germline CDR1 is MNHNY and CDR2 SVGAGI (reference sequence). V lost 2 bases to trimming and J lost 6 bases, with 7 bases between them. The CDR3 has 12 amino acids. The CDR3 nucleotides are TGTGCCAGCAGTTACCCAATGGCTGAAGCTTTCTTT. The encoded protein is CASSYPMAEAFF.

Ten or more counts support this clonotype. The chain recombines TRBV12-3 or TRBV12-4 with TRBJ2-7; 7 bases are shared with TRBD1. The CDR3 is 14 amino acids. V was clipped by 5 bases and J by 3 bases; unmatched bases: 7. The CDR3 DNA reads as TGTGCCAGCAGTCCCCCCGGGACAGTCTACGAGCAGTACTTC. Its translation: CASSPPGTVYEQYF.

This clonotype was detected a few times. The chain carries TRBV6-2 or TRBV6-3 and TRBJ1-2; 7 bases agree with TRBD1. J was trimmed by 4 bases and V by 6 bases; bases with no gene match: 2. Germline-derived CDR1 and CDR2 are MNHEY and SVGEGT. The CDR3 consists of 12 residues. Written as DNA, the CDR3 is TGTGCCAGCAGGGGACAGATCTATGGCTACACCTTC. This gives the protein CASRGQIYGYTF.

This clonotype turned up a few times. CDR3 loop: CATRTSGGAVTGELFF. CDR3 bases: TGTGCCACTCGGACTAGCGGGGGGGCGGTCACCGGGGAGCTGTTTTTT. The chain has TRBV6-2 or TRBV6-3 and TRBJ2-2, with TRBD2 matching 15 bases. V shed 10 bases, J shed 4 bases, and the junction held 7 bases outside the gene matches. The CDR3 extends over 16 amino acids. Germline assignment: CDR1 MNHEY and CDR2 SVGEGT.

The rearrangement links TRBV11-2 to TRBJ2-5; TRBD2 agrees at 9 bases. Germline V lookup: CDR1 SGHAT, CDR2 FQNNGV. CDR3 length equals 16 residues. V was clipped by 7 bases and J by 1 base; unmatched bases: 10. CDR3 sequence: CASNTGISGSQETQYF. CDR3 DNA sequence: TGTGCCAGCAACACCGGAATTAGCGGGAGCCAAGAGACCCAGTACTTC.

This rearrangement joins TRBV6-5 to TRBJ2-7; 10 nucleotides align to TRBD2. The V segment lost 2 bases and the J segment 4 bases; nucleotides outside the gene matches: 5. The CDR3 is 15 residues long. The germline V gene has CDR1 MNHEY and CDR2 SVGAGI. The chain's CDR3 is CASSYASGGLYEQYF. The CDR3 DNA sequence: TGTGCCAGCAGTTACGCTAGCGGGGGACTTTACGAGCAGTACTTC.

This clonotype was observed a handful of times. The J gene is TRBJ2-7, the V gene TRBV5-1; the D gene could be TRBD1 or TRBD2 (6 bases each). The CDR3 extends over 15 amino acids. Germline CDR1 SGHRS, CDR2 YFSETQ. Deletions cut 7 bases from V and 2 bases from J, with 19 bases between. The CDR3 spells CASREGGISAYEQYF. CDR3 nucleotides: TGCGCCAGCCGCGAAGGGGGGATCTCGGCCTACGAGCAGTACTTC.

This clonotype was found a few times. The V gene is TRBV20-1, the J gene TRBJ1-5; D remains unclear. CDR3 length: 14 amino acids. Germline CDR1 DFQATT, CDR2 SNEGSKA (reference sequence). V was pared by 3 bases and J by 1 base, with 10 bases between. The CDR3 loop reads CSARESQSNQPQHF. The CDR3 DNA is TGCAGTGCTAGGGAGAGTCAGAGCAATCAGCCCCAGCATTTT.

The genes are TRBV27 and TRBJ1-1, with TRBD1 matching over 7 bases. The germline V gene has CDR1 MNHEY and CDR2 SMNVEV (reference sequence). This CDR3 has 15 residues. Unmatched junction bases numbered 11, after V lost 5 bases and J lost 5 bases. CDR3 amino acids: CASSPQGERGTEAFF. CDR3 in DNA: TGTGCCAGCAGTCCTCAGGGGGAGAGGGGGACTGAAGCTTTCTTT.

This clonotype turned up a few times. The chain combines TRBV19 with TRBJ1-1, with D unresolved. Germline CDR1 LNHDA, CDR2 SQIVND (reference sequence). The CDR3 covers 13 residues. Trimming cost V 6 bases and J 1 base, with 9 bases left between them. The CDR3 DNA reads as TGTGCCAGTAGCAATCTGAGGAACACTGAAGCTTTCTTT. It specifies CASSNLRNTEAFF.

The chain joins TRBV3-1 to TRBJ2-5; D call uncertain. V was pared by 3 bases and J by 5 bases, with 13 bases between. CDR1 is LGHDT and CDR2 is YNNKEL in the germline V gene (reference sequence). The CDR3 sequence is 14 residues long. In nucleotides, the CDR3 is TGTGCCAGCAGCCAGCGAAAGGAGTTGGAGACCCAGTACTTC. Translation: CASSQRKELETQYF.